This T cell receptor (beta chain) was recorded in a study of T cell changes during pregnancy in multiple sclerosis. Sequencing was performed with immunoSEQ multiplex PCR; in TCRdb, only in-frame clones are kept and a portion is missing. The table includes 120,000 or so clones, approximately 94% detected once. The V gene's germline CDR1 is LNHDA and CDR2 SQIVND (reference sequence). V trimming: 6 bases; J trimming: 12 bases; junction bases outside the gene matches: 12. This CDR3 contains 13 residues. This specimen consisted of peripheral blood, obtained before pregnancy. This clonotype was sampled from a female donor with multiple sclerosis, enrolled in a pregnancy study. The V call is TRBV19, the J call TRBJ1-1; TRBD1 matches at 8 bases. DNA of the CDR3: TGTGCCAGTAGCCCCACGAGGACAGGGATGTCTTTCTTT. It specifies CASSPTRTGMSFF.